This T cell receptor beta chain came from a study of blood T cell repertoires in COVID-19. Background on the study: Collection of acute and convalescent COVID-19 samples took place in the United States, Italy and Spain. The analysed material was cDNA or gDNA that came from T cells, B-cell-depleted T cells, or PBMCs.

CDR1 is KGHDR, CDR2 SFDVKD, per germline. V lost 3 bases and J lost 0; bases outside the gene matches: 4. This CDR3 is built from 16 residues. Per the authors' pipeline: Reference gene primer amplification in the assay estimated nucleated cell counts. Some clones are missing from TCRdb's copy, which holds only in-frame ones; the method was immunoSEQ multiplex PCR. V and J calls and clone size are as listed in that table; D and trimming were resolved from the DNA. The sample holds about 210,000 clones; about four fifths are singletons and the top ten take 6% to 8.5%. The chain is built from TRBV24-1 and TRBJ1-5; 7 bases map to TRBD1. The sample taken for sequencing was peripheral blood. The clonotype comes from a woman aged 45 to 65 with active or convalescent COVID-19. The DNA of the CDR3 is TGTGCCACCAGTGATCACAGGGGTAATAGCAATCAGCCCCAGCATTTT. The encoded protein is CATSDHRGNSNQPQHF.